Following are 32 T cell receptor beta chains from one sample sequenced in a study of beta chain features in type 1 diabetes. Since all of the isolated RNA was reverse transcribed, expressed TCRB transcripts were what got sequenced. The repertoire was sequenced with immunoSEQ multiplex PCR; TCRdb's copy has only in-frame clones and lacks some. Of 350,000 to 400,000 clones listed, more than 13% were seen once; the top ten hold about 0.02%. Sequencing was done on a sample of naive CD4+ T cells from blood. All receptors derive from a woman younger than 35 in good health.

The chain links TRBV6-5 to TRBJ2-7; 10 bases map to TRBD1. The germline CDR1 and CDR2 sequences are MNHEY and SVGAGI. With V trimmed by 5 bases and J by 7 bases, 5 bases remained unmatched. This CDR3 spans 13 amino acids. CDR3 in DNA: TGTGCCAGCAGTGACGACAGGGGGCATGAGCAGTACTTC. It encodes CASSDDRGHEQYF.

This clone was recorded a few times. The rearrangement links TRBV5-5 to TRBJ2-7; 11 nucleotides align to TRBD2. J lost 5 bases, V lost 2 bases, and 6 bases had no gene match. This CDR3 spans 15 amino acids. CDR1 SGHKS and CDR2 YYEKEE come from the germline V gene (reference sequence). CDR3 nucleotides: TGTGCCAGCAGCTTACCGGGACTAGCGGCCGACGAGCAGTACTTC. Amino acid sequence: CASSLPGLAADEQYF.

This rearrangement joins TRBV7-6 to TRBJ1-4; perhaps TRBD1 as D (5 bases). Germline loops: CDR1 SGHVS, CDR2 FNYEAQ. V gave up 3 bases and J gave up 8 bases, with 10 bases separating them. The CDR3 covers 13 residues. The CDR3 loop is CASSFRQREKLFF. The CDR3 coding sequence is TGTGCCAGCAGCTTTCGACAGAGGGAAAAACTGTTTTTT. Full variable domain (rest looked up from reference TRBV7-6 and TRBJ1-4): GAGVSQSPRYKVTKRGQDVALRCDPISGHVSLYWYRQALGQGPEFLTYFNYEAQQDKSGLPNDRFSAERPEGSISTLTIQRTEQRDSAMYRCASSFRQREKLFFGSGTQLSVL.

This chain joins TRBV28 and TRBJ2-3; 9 bases line up with TRBD2. The CDR3 has 16 amino acids. The J segment lost 6 bases and the V segment lost 2 bases, leaving 9 bases of the junction unmatched. Germline assignment: CDR1 MDHEN and CDR2 SYDVKM. CDR3 nucleotide sequence: TGTGCCAGCAGTTTAGATCTAGCGGGATTGGGGGATACGCAGTATTTT. It translates to CASSLDLAGLGDTQYF.

The rearrangement links TRBV9 to TRBJ1-2, with D uncertain. This CDR3 comprises 13 residues. Deletions cut 0 bases from V and 8 bases from J, with 11 bases between. The germline gives CDR1 SGDLS, CDR2 YYNGEE. The CDR3 DNA reads as TGTGCCAGCAGCGTAGGCGGTTCTCGAGGCTACACCTTC. Amino acids: CASSVGGSRGYTF.

The chain recombines TRBV29-1 with TRBJ2-7, with 7 bases identical to TRBD2. The germline V gene encodes CDR1 SQVTM and CDR2 ANQGSEA. The CDR3 loop spans 11 amino acids. The CDR3 DNA reads TGCAGTGCGGGAGAGTTCTACGAGCAGTACTTC. Amino acids: CSAGEFYEQYF.

The chain has TRBV2 and TRBJ2-5, with D possibly TRBD2 on 6 matching bases. The CDR3 consists of 12 residues. V dropped 9 bases and J dropped 5 bases, with 13 bases sitting between them. Germline V gene data show CDR1 as SNHLY and CDR2 as FYNNEI. Here the CDR3 reads CASGGLGETQYF. The DNA for the CDR3 is TGTGCCAGTGGAGGGCTAGGGGAGACCCAGTACTTC.

This chain uses TRBV5-1 with TRBJ2-7, with TRBD1 matching over 9 bases. This CDR3 comprises 16 residues. Germline-derived CDR1 and CDR2 are SGHRS and YFSETQ. Losses at the gene ends were 0 bases for V and 3 bases for J; bases not matched to a gene: 7. CDR3 DNA sequence: TGCGCCAGCAGCTTGGTACAGGGGACAGGGAACTACGAGCAGTACTTC. Its translation is CASSLVQGTGNYEQYF.

This chain connects TRBV7-9 to TRBJ1-2, with D uncertain. The germline V gene has CDR1 SEHNR and CDR2 FQNEAQ (reference sequence). CDR3 size: 15 residues. V gave up 1 base and J gave up 7 bases, with 16 bases separating them. CDR3 in DNA: TGTGCCAGCAGCTTAGATCCGGGAGGGCGTGGTGGCTACACCTTC. This translates into CASSLDPGGRGGYTF.

The sample holds a few counts of this clone. The CDR3 reads CASSLAVRDYGYTF. CDR3 coding DNA: TGTGCCAGCAGCTTAGCTGTCAGGGACTATGGCTACACCTTC. The chain joins TRBV7-9 to TRBJ1-2; weak D call: TRBD1 (5 bases). Germline CDR1 and CDR2: SEHNR and FQNEAQ (reference sequence). The V end was cut by 0 bases, the J end by 3 bases, with 8 bases between. The CDR3 spans 14 residues.

Regarding this clone: Mismatch with germline at one junction end may stem from a read error. The chain joins TRBV6-5 to TRBJ2-7, with D possibly being TRBD1 (5 bases). The CDR3 is made up of 14 amino acids. The germline gives CDR1 MNHEY, CDR2 SVGAGI. This chain's CDR3 is CAISESQGIYEQYF. The CDR3 coding sequence is TGTGCCATCAGTGAGTCGCAGGGAATCTACGAGCAGTACTTC.

The chain uses TRBV29-1 and TRBJ2-4, with 7 nucleotides matching TRBD2. The junction had 4 bases not matched to a gene; V was cut back by 5 bases and J by 0 bases. The CDR3 runs to 14 residues. The germline gives CDR1 SQVTM, CDR2 ANQGSEA. CDR3 amino acids: CSVFSGGAKNIQYF. CDR3 in DNA: TGCAGCGTTTTCTCGGGGGGAGCCAAAAACATTCAGTACTTC. The whole variable domain, remainder taken from reference TRBV29-1 and TRBJ2-4, is SAVISQKPSRDICQRGTSLTIQCQVDSQVTMMFWYRQQPGQSLTLIATANQGSEATYESGFVIDKFPISRPNLTFSTLTVSNMSPEDSSIYLCSVFSGGAKNIQYFGAGTRLSVL.

This clone has just a few counts. The chain combines TRBV20-1 with TRBJ2-1; D gene uncertain. The CDR3 runs to 11 residues. Trimming cost V 8 bases and J 0 bases, with 5 bases left between them. Germline-derived CDR1 and CDR2 are DFQATT and SNEGSKA (reference sequence). The CDR3 DNA reads as TGCAGTTACAGCTCCTACAATGAGCAGTTCTTC. This gives the protein CSYSSYNEQFF.

A few counts support this clone. This chain joins TRBV18 and TRBJ1-1, with a possible D match to TRBD1 (5 bases). V was cut by 3 bases and J by 8 bases, with 16 bases left in between. The germline V gene has CDR1 KGHSH and CDR2 LQKENI. The CDR3 totals 14 residues. In nucleotides, the CDR3 is TGTGCCAGCTCACCTGACTTGGGGGAGGGAGAAGCTTTCTTT. Protein sequence: CASSPDLGEGEAFF.

V is TRBV18 and J is TRBJ2-1; 12 positions agree with TRBD1. The CDR3 contains 17 residues. Per germline, CDR1 KGHSH and CDR2 LQKENI. The trim removed 2 bases at V and 7 bases at J, leaving 9 bases unmatched. CDR3 DNA sequence: TGTGCCAGCTCACCAGCCCCGGGACAGGGGGCGAGGAATGAGCAGTTCTTC. Amino acids: CASSPAPGQGARNEQFF.

This clone has just a few counts. CDR3 DNA sequence: TGCGCCAGCAGCCGAGTGCGGGATGAGCAGTTCTTC. As protein: CASSRVRDEQFF. This rearrangement joins TRBV4-1 to TRBJ2-1; weak D call: TRBD2 (5 bases). V lost 4 bases and J 8 bases, leaving 9 bases between the germline ends. Germline values: CDR1 MGHRA, CDR2 YSYEKL. This CDR3 comprises 12 residues.

This clone turned up a few times. The chain employs TRBV7-2 and TRBJ1-5; tentatively, D is TRBD1 (5 bases). CDR1 is SGHTA, CDR2 FQGNSA, per germline. The V end lost 7 bases, the J end lost 2 bases, and 15 bases lay between the germline ends. This CDR3 has 15 residues. DNA for the CDR3: TGTGCCAGCACCCCCCCAGGGACTGGCAATCAGCCCCAGCATTTT. This sequence encodes CASTPPGTGNQPQHF.

The rearrangement joins TRBV30 to TRBJ2-1; 8 bases match TRBD2. Germline CDR1 and CDR2: GTSNPN and SVGIG (reference sequence). V gave up 0 bases and J gave up 1 base; unmatched junction bases: 11. CDR3 length: 18 residues. DNA of the CDR3: TGTGCCTGGAGTGTGAGCGGGAGCATAAGCCGTTCCTACAATGAGCAGTTCTTC. As protein: CAWSVSGSISRSYNEQFF. Full variable domain (rest looked up from reference TRBV30 and TRBJ2-1): SQTIHQWPATLVQPVGSPLSLECTVEGTSNPNLYWYRQAAGRGLQLLFYSVGIGQISSEVPQNLSASRPQDRQFILSSKKLLLSDSGFYLCAWSVSGSISRSYNEQFFGPGTRLTVL.

This clone has a handful of counts. The chain links TRBV30 to TRBJ2-1; 7 bases line up with TRBD2. The CDR3 contains 15 residues. With V trimmed by 0 bases and J by 3 bases, 5 bases remained unmatched. The V gene's germline CDR1 is GTSNPN and CDR2 SVGIG (reference sequence). CDR3: CAWSVGAGLYNEQFF. For the CDR3, the DNA is TGTGCCTGGAGTGTTGGAGCGGGACTCTACAATGAGCAGTTCTTC.

The chain is built from TRBV15 and TRBJ1-1; 9 nucleotides agree with TRBD1. This CDR3 spans 15 amino acids. Trimming at V came to 0 bases and at J to 1 base, leaving 0 bases not matched to a gene. CDR1 is LNHNV, CDR2 YYDKDF, per germline (reference sequence). The CDR3 sequence is CATSRETGGNTEAFF. CDR3 nucleotides: TGTGCCACCAGCAGAGAGACAGGGGGGAACACTGAAGCTTTCTTT.

This clone was seen only a few times. J is TRBJ2-3 and V is TRBV29-1, with TRBD2 matching over 7 bases. The CDR3 sequence is 14 residues long. Germline CDR1 reads SQVTM; CDR2 reads ANQGSEA. J gave up 8 bases and V 2 bases, and 10 bases lay outside the gene matches. The CDR3 is CSVERGGPGGTQYF. CDR3 nucleotide sequence: TGCAGCGTTGAAAGGGGCGGCCCGGGGGGTACGCAGTATTTT.

The chain has TRBV30 and TRBJ1-1; no clear D. Germline-derived CDR1 and CDR2 are GTSNPN and SVGIG (reference sequence). There are 14 residues in the CDR3. Trimming left V 1 base short and J 0 bases short, with 9 bases between. CDR3 sequence: CAWSGNSLNTEAFF. The CDR3 DNA sequence: TGTGCCTGGAGTGGGAACAGTCTGAACACTGAAGCTTTCTTT.

The CDR3 DNA reads as TGTGCCTGGAACTCGAACACCGGGGAGCTGTTTTTT. It encodes CAWNSNTGELFF. This chain connects TRBV30 to TRBJ2-2; D not resolved. The CDR3 runs to 12 residues. V lost 4 bases, J lost 0 bases, and 3 bases lay in between. Germline assignment: CDR1 GTSNPN and CDR2 SVGIG (reference sequence).

This clone has a handful of counts. The rearrangement uses TRBV4-1 and TRBJ2-1; TRBD1 might be the D (6 bases). This CDR3 contains 12 residues. CDR1 MGHRA and CDR2 YSYEKL come from the germline V gene. The germline V and J ends were trimmed by 6 bases and 8 bases, with 11 bases remaining between them. The CDR3 loop is CASRKGEHEQFF. As DNA, the CDR3 is TGCGCCAGCAGGAAGGGGGAGCATGAGCAGTTCTTC.

The chain joins TRBV10-3 to TRBJ2-1, with D possibly being TRBD1 (5 bases). The V gene lost 2 bases and the J gene lost 8 bases, with 19 bases spanning the gap. This CDR3 spans 16 amino acids. Germline CDR1 reads ENHRY; CDR2 reads SYGVKD. CDR3 in DNA: TGTGCCATCAGTGAGCGGTTGGGCCGATTAGGGGATGAGCAGTTCTTC. The encoded protein is CAISERLGRLGDEQFF.

This chain connects TRBV6-6 to TRBJ1-1, with D tentatively TRBD1 (5 bases). Trimming took 5 bases from V and 5 from J, leaving 15 bases between them. This CDR3 has 14 amino acids. Per germline, CDR1 MNHNY and CDR2 SVGAGI (reference sequence). CDR3 nucleotides: TGTGCCAGCAGTAATGGGGCGCGTGGAACTGAAGCTTTCTTT. It encodes CASSNGARGTEAFF.

The chain uses TRBV2 and TRBJ1-1; the D gene is possibly TRBD1 (6 bases). V lost 3 bases, J lost 6 bases, and 14 bases lay in between. The CDR3 sequence is 14 residues long. Germline values: CDR1 SNHLY, CDR2 FYNNEI. The CDR3 protein is CASSESQGLPEAFF. Here the CDR3 DNA reads TGTGCCAGCAGTGAGAGTCAGGGGCTACCTGAAGCTTTCTTT.

The genes are TRBV2 and TRBJ2-2; D might be TRBD2 (5 bases). The CDR3 is 13 amino acids. CDR1 SNHLY and CDR2 FYNNEI come from the germline V gene. The V end lost 4 bases, the J end lost 9 bases, and 12 bases lay between the germline ends. CDR3 sequence: CASSGGQTRELFF. CDR3 nucleotides: TGTGCCAGCAGTGGAGGGCAAACCCGGGAGCTGTTTTTT. The variable domain in full, completed from reference TRBV2 and TRBJ2-2, reads EPEVTQTPSHQVTQMGQEVILRCVPISNHLYFYWYRQILGQKVEFLVSFYNNEISEKSEIFDDQFSVERPDGSNFTLKIRSTKLEDSAMYFCASSGGQTRELFFGEGSRLTVL.

The chain uses TRBV27 and TRBJ2-7; 9 positions agree with TRBD2. The trim removed 5 bases at V and 3 bases at J, leaving 2 bases unmatched. Germline values: CDR1 MNHEY, CDR2 SMNVEV (reference sequence). This CDR3 spans 13 amino acids. The chain's CDR3 is CASSDSGSYEQYF. The DNA of the CDR3 is TGTGCCAGCAGTGATAGCGGGAGCTACGAGCAGTACTTC.

This clone was detected a few times. The CDR3 loop reads CASSRLAGVGNEQFF. CDR3 DNA sequence: TGCGCCAGCAGCCGACTAGCGGGAGTTGGCAATGAGCAGTTCTTC. This chain connects TRBV4-1 to TRBJ2-1; 12 bases are shared with TRBD2. The V gene end was trimmed by 4 bases and the J gene end by 6 bases; junction bases not matched to a gene: 4. CDR1 and CDR2 from the germline V gene are MGHRA and YSYEKL. CDR3 length equals 15 residues.

This clone was counted between two and nine times. The gene calls are TRBV5-8 and TRBJ1-1; D gene uncertain. This CDR3 has 16 residues. CDR1 SGHTS and CDR2 YDEGEE come from the germline V gene. V gave up 0 bases and J gave up 1 base, with 13 bases separating them. The CDR3 nucleotides read TGTGCCAGCAGCTTGGTACTCTTACGGGGGAACACTGAAGCTTTCTTT. Its protein product is CASSLVLLRGNTEAFF.

This clone has only one observation. The DNA of the CDR3 is TGTGCCAGCAGCTCGTCGCAGGGGATCACAGATACGCAGTATTTT. It specifies CASSSSQGITDTQYF. The chain recombines TRBV5-6 with TRBJ2-3; D is possibly TRBD1 (6 bases). The CDR3 spans 15 residues. Trimming cost V 3 bases and J 2 bases, with 13 bases left between them. Germline CDR1 is SGHDT and CDR2 is YYEEEE.